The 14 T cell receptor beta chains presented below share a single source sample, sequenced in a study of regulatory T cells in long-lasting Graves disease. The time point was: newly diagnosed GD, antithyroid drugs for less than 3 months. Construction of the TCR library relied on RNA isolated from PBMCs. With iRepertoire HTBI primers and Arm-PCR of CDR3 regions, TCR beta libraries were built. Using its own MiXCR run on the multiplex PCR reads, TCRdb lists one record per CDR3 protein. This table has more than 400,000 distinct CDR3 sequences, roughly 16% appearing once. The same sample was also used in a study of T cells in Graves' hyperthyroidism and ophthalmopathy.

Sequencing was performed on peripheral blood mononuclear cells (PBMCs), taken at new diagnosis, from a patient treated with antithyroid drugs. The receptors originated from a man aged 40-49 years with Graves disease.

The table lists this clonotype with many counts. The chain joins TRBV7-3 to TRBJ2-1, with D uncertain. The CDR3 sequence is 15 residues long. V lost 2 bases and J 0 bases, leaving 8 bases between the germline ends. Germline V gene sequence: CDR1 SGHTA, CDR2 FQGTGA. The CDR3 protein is CASSLYSSSYNEQFF. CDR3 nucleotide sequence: TGTGCCAGCAGCTTATATTCGAGCTCCTACAATGAGCAGTTCTTC.

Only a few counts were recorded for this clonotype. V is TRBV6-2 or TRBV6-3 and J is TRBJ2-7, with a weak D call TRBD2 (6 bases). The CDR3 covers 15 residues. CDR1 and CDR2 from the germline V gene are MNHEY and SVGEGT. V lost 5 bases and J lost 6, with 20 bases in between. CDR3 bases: TGTGCCAGCAGTCCGCGACTAGGAGGGGCTTTCGAGCAGTACTTC. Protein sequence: CASSPRLGGAFEQYF.

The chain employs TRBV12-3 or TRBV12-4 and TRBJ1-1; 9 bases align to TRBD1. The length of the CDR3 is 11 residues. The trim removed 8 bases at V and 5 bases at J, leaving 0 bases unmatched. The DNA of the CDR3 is TGTGCCAGCGGACAGGGGACTGAAGCTTTCTTT. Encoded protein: CASGQGTEAFF.

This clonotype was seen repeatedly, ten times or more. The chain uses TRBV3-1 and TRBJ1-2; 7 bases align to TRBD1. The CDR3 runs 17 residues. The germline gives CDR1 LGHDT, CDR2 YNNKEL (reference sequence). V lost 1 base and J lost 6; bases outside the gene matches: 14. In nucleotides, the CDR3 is TGTGCCAGCAGCCAAGTGGGGGATACAGACAGGGACGATGGCTACACCTTC. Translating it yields CASSQVGDTDRDDGYTF.

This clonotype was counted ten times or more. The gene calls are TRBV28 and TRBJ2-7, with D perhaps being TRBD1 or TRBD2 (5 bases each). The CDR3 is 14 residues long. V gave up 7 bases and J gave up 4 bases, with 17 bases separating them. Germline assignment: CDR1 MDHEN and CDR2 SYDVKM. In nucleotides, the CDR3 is TGTGCCAGCACCCGACCCGGGGCAGGGTACGAGCAGTACTTC. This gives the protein CASTRPGAGYEQYF.

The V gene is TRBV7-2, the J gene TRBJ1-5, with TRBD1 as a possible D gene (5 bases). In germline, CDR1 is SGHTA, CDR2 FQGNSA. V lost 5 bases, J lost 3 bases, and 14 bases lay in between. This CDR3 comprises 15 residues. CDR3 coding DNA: TGTGCCAGCAGCCCTCCGGGACGGCTCAATCAGCCCCAGCATTTT. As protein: CASSPPGRLNQPQHF. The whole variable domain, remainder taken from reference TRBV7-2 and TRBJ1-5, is GAGVSQSPSNKVTEKGKDVELRCDPISGHTALYWYRQSLGQGLEFLIYFQGNSAPDKSGLPSDRFSAERTGGSVSTLTIQRTQQEDSAVYLCASSPPGRLNQPQHFGDGTRLSIL.

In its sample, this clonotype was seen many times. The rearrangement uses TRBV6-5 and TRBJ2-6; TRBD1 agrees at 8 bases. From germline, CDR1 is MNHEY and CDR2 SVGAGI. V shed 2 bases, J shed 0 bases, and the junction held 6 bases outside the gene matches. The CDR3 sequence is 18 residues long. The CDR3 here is CASSYRRTGLSGANVLTF. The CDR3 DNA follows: TGTGCCAGCAGTTACCGCCGGACAGGGCTCTCTGGGGCCAACGTCCTGACTTTC.

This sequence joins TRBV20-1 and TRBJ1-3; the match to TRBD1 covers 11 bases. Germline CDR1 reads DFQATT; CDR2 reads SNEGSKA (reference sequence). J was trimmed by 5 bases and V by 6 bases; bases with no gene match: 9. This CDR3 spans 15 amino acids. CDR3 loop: CSAPGTGGGRNTIYF. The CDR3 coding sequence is TGCAGTGCCCCTGGGACAGGGGGGGGGAGAAACACCATATATTTT.

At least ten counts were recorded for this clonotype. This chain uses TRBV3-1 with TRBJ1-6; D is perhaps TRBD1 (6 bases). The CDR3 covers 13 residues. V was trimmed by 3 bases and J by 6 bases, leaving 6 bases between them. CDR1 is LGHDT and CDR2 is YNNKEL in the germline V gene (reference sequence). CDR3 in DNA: TGTGCCAGCAGCCAGGACAGTAATTCACCCCTCCACTTT. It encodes CASSQDSNSPLHF.

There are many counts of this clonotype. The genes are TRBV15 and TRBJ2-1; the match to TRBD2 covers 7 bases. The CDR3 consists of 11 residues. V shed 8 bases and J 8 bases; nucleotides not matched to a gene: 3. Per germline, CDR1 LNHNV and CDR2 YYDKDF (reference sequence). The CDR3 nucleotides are TGTGCCACCGCGGGGGTCTATGAGCAGTTCTTC. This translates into CATAGVYEQFF.

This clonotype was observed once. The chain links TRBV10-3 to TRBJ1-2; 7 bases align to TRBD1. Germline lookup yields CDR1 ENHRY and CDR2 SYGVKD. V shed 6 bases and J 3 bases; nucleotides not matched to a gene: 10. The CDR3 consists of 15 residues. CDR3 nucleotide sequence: TGTGCCATCAGGAGCGACAGGGAGCAGGACTATGGCTACACCTTC. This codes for CAIRSDREQDYGYTF.

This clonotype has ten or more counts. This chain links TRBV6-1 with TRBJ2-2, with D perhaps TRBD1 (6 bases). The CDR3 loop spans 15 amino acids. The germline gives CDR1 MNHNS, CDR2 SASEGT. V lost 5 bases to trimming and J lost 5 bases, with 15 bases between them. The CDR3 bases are TGTGCCAGCAGTAGCAGGGGAACAAGGACCGGGGAGCTGTTTTTT. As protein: CASSSRGTRTGELFF.

Here the CDR3 reads CASSTVIRGSRYEQYF. The CDR3 coding sequence is TGTGCCAGCAGTACAGTTATTCGGGGATCCCGCTACGAGCAGTACTTC. This chain joins TRBV28 and TRBJ2-7; maybe TRBD2 (5 bases). Germline assignment: CDR1 MDHEN and CDR2 SYDVKM. The CDR3 length is 16 residues. V gave up 5 bases and J gave up 3 bases, with 20 bases separating them.

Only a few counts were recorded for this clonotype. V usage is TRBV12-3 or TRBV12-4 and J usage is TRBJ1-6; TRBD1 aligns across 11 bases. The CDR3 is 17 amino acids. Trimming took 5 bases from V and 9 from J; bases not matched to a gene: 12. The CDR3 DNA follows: TGTGCCAGCAGTGGCCCCCTGGACAGGGGGCGGAGTTCACCCCTCCACTTT. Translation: CASSGPLDRGRSSPLHF.